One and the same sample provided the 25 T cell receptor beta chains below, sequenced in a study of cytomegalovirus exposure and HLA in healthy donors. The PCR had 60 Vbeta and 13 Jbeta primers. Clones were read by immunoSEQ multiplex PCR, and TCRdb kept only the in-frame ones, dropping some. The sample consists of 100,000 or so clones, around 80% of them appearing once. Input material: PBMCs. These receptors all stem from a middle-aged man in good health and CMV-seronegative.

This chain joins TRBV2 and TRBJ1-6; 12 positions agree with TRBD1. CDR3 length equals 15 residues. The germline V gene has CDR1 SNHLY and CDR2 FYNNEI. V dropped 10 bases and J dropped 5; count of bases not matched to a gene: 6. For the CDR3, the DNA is TGTGCCACGGGGGGACAGGGGGCGAATAATTCACCCCTCCACTTT. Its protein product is CATGGQGANNSPLHF.

The CDR3 region is CASSVRGGEIWNTEAFF. The CDR3 DNA reads as TGTGCCAGTAGTGTTAGGGGGGGGGAGATTTGGAACACTGAAGCTTTCTTT. This chain connects TRBV19 to TRBJ1-1; D possibly corresponds to TRBD1 (6 bases). This CDR3 has 17 residues. Looked up from germline, CDR1 is LNHDA and CDR2 is SQIVND (reference sequence). V was shortened by 5 bases and J by 1 base, with 20 bases between the two germline ends. The variable domain in full, completed from reference TRBV19 and TRBJ1-1, reads DGGITQSPKYLFRKEGQNVTLSCEQNLNHDAMYWYRQDPGQGLRLIYYSQIVNDFQKGDIAEGYSVSREKKESFPLTVTSAQKNPTAFYLCASSVRGGEIWNTEAFFGQGTRLTVV.

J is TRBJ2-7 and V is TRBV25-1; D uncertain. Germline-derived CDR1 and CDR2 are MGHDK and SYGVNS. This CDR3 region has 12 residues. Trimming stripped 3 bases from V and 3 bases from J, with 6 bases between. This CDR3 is CASSESGYEQYF. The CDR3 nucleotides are TGTGCCAGCAGTGAGAGTGGCTACGAGCAGTACTTC.

The DNA for the CDR3 is TGCGCCAGCAGCTTGCAGGCGCAAAGGTCAGAGACCCAGTACTTC. This sequence encodes CASSLQAQRSETQYF. The V call is TRBV5-1, the J call TRBJ2-5; D uncertain. The V end lost 1 base, the J end lost 4 bases, and 14 bases lay between the germline ends. The CDR3 is 15 amino acids. Germline assignment: CDR1 SGHRS and CDR2 YFSETQ.

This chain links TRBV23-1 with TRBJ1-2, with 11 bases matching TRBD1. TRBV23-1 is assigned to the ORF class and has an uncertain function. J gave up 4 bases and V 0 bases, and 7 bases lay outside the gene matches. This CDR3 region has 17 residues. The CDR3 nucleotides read TGCGCCAGCAGTCAATCCCGGGACAGGGGGTCAGTCTATGGCTACACCTTC. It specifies CASSQSRDRGSVYGYTF.

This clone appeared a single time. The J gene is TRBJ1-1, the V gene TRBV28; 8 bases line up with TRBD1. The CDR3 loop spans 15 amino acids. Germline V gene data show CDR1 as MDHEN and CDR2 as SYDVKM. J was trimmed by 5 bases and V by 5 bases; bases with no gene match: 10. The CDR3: CASSLSRGRGTEAFF. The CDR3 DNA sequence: TGTGCCAGCAGTCTATCCAGGGGGCGGGGGACTGAAGCTTTCTTT.

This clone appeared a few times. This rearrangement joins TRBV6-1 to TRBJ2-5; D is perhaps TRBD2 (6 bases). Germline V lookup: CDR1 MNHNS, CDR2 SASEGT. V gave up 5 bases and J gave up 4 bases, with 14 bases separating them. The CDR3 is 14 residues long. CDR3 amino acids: CASSSPGLPETQYF. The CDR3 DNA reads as TGTGCCAGCAGTTCGCCGGGACTTCCAGAGACCCAGTACTTC.

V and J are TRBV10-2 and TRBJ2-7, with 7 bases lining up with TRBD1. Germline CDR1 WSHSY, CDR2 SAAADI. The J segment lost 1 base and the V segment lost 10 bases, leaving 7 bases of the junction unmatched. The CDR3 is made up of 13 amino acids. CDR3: CATRDSKSYEQYF. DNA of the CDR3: TGCGCCACACGGGACAGCAAGTCCTACGAGCAGTACTTC.

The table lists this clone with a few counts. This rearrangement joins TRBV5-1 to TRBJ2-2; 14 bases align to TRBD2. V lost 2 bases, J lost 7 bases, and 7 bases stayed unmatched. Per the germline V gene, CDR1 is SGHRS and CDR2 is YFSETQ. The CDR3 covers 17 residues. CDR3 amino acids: CASSFGLAGGQGGELFF. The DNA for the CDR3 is TGCGCCAGCAGCTTTGGACTAGCGGGGGGCCAAGGCGGGGAGCTGTTTTTT.

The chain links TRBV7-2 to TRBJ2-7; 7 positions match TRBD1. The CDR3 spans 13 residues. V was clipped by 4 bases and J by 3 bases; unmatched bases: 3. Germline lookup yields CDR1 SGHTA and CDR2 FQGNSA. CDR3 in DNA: TGTGCCAGCAGCTCTCGGACAGGCTACGAGCAGTACTTC. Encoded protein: CASSSRTGYEQYF.

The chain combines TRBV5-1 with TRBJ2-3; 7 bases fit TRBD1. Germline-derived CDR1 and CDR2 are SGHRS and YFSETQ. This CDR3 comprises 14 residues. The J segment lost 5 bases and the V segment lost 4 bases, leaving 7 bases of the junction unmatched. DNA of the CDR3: TGCGCCAGCAGCCAGGAGACAGGGCGAGATACGCAGTATTTT. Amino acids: CASSQETGRDTQYF.

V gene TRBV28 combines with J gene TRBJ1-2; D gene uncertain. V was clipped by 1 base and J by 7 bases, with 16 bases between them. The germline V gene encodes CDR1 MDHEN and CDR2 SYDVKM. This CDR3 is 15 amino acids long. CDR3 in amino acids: CASSLSFGGPAGYTF. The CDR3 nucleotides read TGTGCCAGCAGTTTATCCTTCGGCGGCCCGGCTGGCTACACCTTC.

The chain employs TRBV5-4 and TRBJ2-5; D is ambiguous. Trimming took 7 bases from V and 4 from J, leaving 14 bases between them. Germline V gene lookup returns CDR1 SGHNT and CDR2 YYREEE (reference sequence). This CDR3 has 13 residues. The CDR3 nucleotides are TGTGCCAGCGGGTACGGGTTGAGAGAGACCCAGTACTTC. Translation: CASGYGLRETQYF.

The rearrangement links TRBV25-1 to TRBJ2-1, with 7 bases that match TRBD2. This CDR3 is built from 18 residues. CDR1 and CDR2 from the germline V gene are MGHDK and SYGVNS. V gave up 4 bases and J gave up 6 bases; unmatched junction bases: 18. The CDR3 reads CASSATFWEGTVRNEQFF. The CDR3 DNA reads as TGTGCCAGCAGTGCCACCTTCTGGGAGGGAACGGTGCGCAATGAGCAGTTCTTC.

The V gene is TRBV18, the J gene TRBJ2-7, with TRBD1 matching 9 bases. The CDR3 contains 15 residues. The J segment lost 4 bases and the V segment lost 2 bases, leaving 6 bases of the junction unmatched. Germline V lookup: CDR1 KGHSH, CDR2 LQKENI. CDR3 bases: TGTGCCAGCTCACCATTACCGGGACAGGGATACGAGCAGTACTTC. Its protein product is CASSPLPGQGYEQYF.

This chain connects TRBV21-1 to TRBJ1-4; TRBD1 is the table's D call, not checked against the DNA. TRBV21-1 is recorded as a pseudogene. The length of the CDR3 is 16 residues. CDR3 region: CASSTLVSATNEKLFF. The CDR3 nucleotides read TGTGCCAGCAGCACCCTCGTATCAGCAACTAATGAAAAACTGTTTTTT.

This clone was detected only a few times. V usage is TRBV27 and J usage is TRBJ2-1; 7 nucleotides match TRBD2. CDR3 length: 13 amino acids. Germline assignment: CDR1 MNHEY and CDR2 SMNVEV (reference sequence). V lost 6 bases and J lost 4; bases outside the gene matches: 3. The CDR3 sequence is CASRTGGYNEQFF. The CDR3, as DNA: TGTGCCAGCAGAACGGGGGGATACAATGAGCAGTTCTTC.

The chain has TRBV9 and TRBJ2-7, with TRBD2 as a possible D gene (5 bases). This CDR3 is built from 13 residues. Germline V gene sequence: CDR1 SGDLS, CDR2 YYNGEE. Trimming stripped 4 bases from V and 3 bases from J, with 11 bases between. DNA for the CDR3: TGTGCCAGCAGCCCGGACGAGGGCTACGAGCAGTACTTC. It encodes CASSPDEGYEQYF.

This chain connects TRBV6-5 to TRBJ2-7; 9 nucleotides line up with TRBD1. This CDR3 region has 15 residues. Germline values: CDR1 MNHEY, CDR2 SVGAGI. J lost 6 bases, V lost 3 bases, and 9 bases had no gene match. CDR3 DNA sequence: TGTGCCAGCAGTTATGGTGTGGGACAGGGAAGCGAGCAGTACTTC. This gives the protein CASSYGVGQGSEQYF.

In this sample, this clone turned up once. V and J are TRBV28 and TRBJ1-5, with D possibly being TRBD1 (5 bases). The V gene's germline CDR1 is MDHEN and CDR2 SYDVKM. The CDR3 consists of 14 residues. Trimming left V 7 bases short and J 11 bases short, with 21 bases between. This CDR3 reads CASTVDSLSMAQHF. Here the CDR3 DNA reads TGTGCCAGCACCGTCGACAGCCTCAGCATGGCCCAGCATTTT.

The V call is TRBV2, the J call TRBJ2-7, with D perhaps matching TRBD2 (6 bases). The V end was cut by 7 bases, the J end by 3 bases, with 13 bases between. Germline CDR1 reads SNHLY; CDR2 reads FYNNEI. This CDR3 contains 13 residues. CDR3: CASIGTGGYEQYF. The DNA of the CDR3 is TGTGCCAGCATTGGGACCGGGGGCTACGAGCAGTACTTC.

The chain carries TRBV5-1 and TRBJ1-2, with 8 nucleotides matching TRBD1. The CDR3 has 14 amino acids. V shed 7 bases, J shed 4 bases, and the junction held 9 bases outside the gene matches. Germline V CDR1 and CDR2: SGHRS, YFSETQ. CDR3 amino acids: CASGPTGGPYGYTF. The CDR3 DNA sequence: TGCGCCAGCGGGCCTACAGGGGGACCCTATGGCTACACCTTC.

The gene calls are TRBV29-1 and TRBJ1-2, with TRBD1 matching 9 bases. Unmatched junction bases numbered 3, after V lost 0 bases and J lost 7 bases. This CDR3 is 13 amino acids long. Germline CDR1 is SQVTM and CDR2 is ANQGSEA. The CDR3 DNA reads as TGCAGCGTTGAAGATGGGACAGGGCGTGGCTACACCTTC. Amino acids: CSVEDGTGRGYTF.

The CDR3 spells CASHIRGVYSVNSGNTIYF. CDR3 nucleotides: TGTGCCAGCCATATCAGGGGGGTATACAGCGTAAACTCTGGAAACACCATATATTTT. The chain employs TRBV5-6 and TRBJ1-3, with 7 bases identical to TRBD1. The junction had 19 bases not matched to a gene; V was cut back by 7 bases and J by 0 bases. The CDR3 loop spans 19 amino acids. Per the germline V gene, CDR1 is SGHDT and CDR2 is YYEEEE. The whole variable domain, filled in from reference TRBV5-6 and TRBJ1-3, reads DAGVTQSPTHLIKTRGQQVTLRCSPKSGHDTVSWYQQALGQGPQFIFQYYEEEERQRGNFPDRFSGHQFPNYSSELNVNALLLGDSALYLCASHIRGVYSVNSGNTIYFGEGSWLTVV.

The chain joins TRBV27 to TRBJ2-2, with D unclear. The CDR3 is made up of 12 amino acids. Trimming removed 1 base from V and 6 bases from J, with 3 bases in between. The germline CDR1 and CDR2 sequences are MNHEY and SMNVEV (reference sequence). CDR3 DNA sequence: TGTGCCAGCAGTTTATTCGCCGGGGAGCTGTTTTTT. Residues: CASSLFAGELFF.